The following is a T cell receptor (beta chain) sequence with its context. These data are taken from a study of blood T cell repertoires in COVID-19. Study as a whole: The study drew acute and convalescent COVID-19 samples from the United States, Italy and Spain. T cells, B-cell-depleted T cells, or PBMCs supplied cDNA or gDNA.

In the study's own analysis: Amplification of reference gene primers provided the estimated nucleated cell counts. Profiled with immunoSEQ multiplex PCR; TCRdb holds only in-frame clones, not every one. The V and J calls and clone size were taken over from that table, and D and trimming were inferred from the DNA. Here the sample spans 70,000 to 90,000 clones, more than 85% being singletons. V lost 5 bases to trimming and J lost 5 bases; unmatched junction nucleotides: 8. Germline V gives CDR1 SGHRS, CDR2 YFSETQ. This CDR3 spans 14 amino acids. Sequenced: peripheral blood. The TCR comes from a man older than 75 with active or convalescent COVID-19. The chain combines TRBV5-1 with TRBJ2-3, with 7 bases lining up with TRBD2. The CDR3 sequence: CASRSRLAGDTQYF. In DNA form, the CDR3 reads TGCGCCAGCAGATCCCGACTAGCTGGAGATACGCAGTATTTT.